This TCR beta chain is from a study of blood T cell repertoires in COVID-19. Study-wide background: T cells, B-cell-depleted T cells, or PBMCs provided the cDNA or gDNA that served as material.

TCRdb's copy holds only in-frame clones and misses some; the assay was immunoSEQ multiplex PCR. The sample shows some 73,000 clones, approximately 85% of them seen only once. This receptor was identified in a woman older than 75 with active or convalescent COVID-19. The sequenced sample consisted of peripheral blood.

The DNA of the CDR3 is TGTGCCAGCAGTTACTCACCGCGGGGGGCCACCTACGAGCAGTACTTC. This sequence encodes CASSYSPRGATYEQYF. The chain joins TRBV6-2 or TRBV6-3 to TRBJ2-7; TRBD2 agrees at 8 bases. J was trimmed by 2 bases and V by 0 bases; bases with no gene match: 6. This CDR3 is 16 amino acids long. Germline V gene sequence: CDR1 MNHEY, CDR2 SVGEGT.